This T cell receptor (beta chain) was found in a study of blood T cell repertoires in COVID-19. Across the whole study: T cells, B-cell-depleted T cells, or PBMCs supplied cDNA or gDNA.

Worth noting for this clone: The sample holds other DNA sequences that translate to the same CDR3.

TCRdb's copy holds only in-frame clones and misses some; the assay was immunoSEQ multiplex PCR. The data contain 200,000 to 250,000 clones, about 83% of them singletons. Individuals drawn from 24 US areas were about 18 to 90 years old. Participant-reported clinical history was the basis for cohort assignment. A PCR-confirmed or clinician-diagnosed COVID-19 case had contacted exposed participants within 2 weeks of entry. This clonotype originated in a woman between 40 and 50 years old who had been exposed to COVID-19. Sequencing used PBMCs or T cells enriched from blood (not recorded which).

The CDR3 DNA sequence: TGTGCCAGCAGCGTAGGGACAGGGGCCTACAATGAGCAGTTCTTC. Encoded protein: CASSVGTGAYNEQFF. The chain employs TRBV9 and TRBJ2-1; 9 positions agree with TRBD1. CDR1 SGDLS and CDR2 YYNGEE come from the germline V gene. This CDR3 is built from 15 residues. The ends lost 0 bases at V and 2 bases at J; junction bases unmatched: 0.